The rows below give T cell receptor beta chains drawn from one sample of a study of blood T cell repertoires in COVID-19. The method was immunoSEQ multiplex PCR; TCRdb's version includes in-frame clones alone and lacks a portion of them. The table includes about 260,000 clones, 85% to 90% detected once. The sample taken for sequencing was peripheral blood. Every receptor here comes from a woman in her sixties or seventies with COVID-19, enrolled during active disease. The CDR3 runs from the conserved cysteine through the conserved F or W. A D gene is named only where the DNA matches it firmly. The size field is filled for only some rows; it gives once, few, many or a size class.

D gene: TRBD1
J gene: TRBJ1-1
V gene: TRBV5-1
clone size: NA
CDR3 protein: CASSPSGTGLANTEAFF
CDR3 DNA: TGCGCCAGCAGCCCGTCCGGGACAGGGTTAGCGAACACTGAAGCTTTCTTT

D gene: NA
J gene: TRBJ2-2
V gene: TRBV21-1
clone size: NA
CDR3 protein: CASSKASVERLGGTGELFF
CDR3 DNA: TGTGCCAGCAGCAAAGCGTCGGTAGAAAGACTAGGTGGCACCGGGGAGCTGTTTTTT

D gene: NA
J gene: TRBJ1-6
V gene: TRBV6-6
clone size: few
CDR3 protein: CASSFSQDNYNSPLHF
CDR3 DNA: TGTGCCAGCAGTTTTTCCCAGGACAATTATAATTCACCCCTCCACTTT

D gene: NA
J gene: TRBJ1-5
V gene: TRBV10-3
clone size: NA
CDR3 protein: CAISREQNQPQHF
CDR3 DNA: TGTGCCATCAGTCGGGAGCAGAATCAGCCCCAGCATTTT

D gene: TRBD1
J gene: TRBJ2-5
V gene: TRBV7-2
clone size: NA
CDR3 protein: CASSFGTASPIQETQYF
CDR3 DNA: TGTGCCAGCAGCTTTGGGACAGCCTCCCCCATTCAAGAGACCCAGTACTTC

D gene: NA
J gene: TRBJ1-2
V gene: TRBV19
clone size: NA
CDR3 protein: CASSIVAREGYGYTF
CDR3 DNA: TGTGCCAGTAGTATAGTGGCCAGGGAAGGCTATGGCTACACCTTC

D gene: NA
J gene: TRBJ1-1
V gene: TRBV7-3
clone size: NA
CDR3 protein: CASSLIPTGMNTEAFF
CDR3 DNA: TGTGCCAGCAGCTTAATCCCGACTGGAATGAACACTGAAGCTTTCTTT

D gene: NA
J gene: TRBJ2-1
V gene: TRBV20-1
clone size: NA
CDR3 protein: CSASVGTAILASYNEQFF
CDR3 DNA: TGCAGTGCTAGTGTCGGGACAGCCATACTAGCCTCCTACAATGAGCAGTTCTTC

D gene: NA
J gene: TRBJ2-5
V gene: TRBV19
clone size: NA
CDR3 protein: CASSSDWQETQYF
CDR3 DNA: TGTGCCAGTAGTTCGGACTGGCAAGAGACCCAGTACTTC

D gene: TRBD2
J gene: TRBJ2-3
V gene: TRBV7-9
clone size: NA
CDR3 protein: CASRYSGRGKDTQYF
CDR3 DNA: TGTGCCAGCAGGTATAGCGGGAGGGGAAAAGATACGCAGTATTTT

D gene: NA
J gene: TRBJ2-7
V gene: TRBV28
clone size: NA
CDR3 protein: CASSPPGRAPYEQYF
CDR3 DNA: TGTGCCAGCAGTCCCCCCGGCAGGGCTCCCTACGAGCAGTACTTC

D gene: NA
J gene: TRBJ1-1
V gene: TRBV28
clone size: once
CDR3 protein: CASSLHRSRTEAFF
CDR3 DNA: TGTGCCAGCAGTTTACACAGGTCGAGAACTGAAGCTTTCTTT

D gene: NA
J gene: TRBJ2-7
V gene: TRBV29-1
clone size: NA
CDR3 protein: CSVDLSGRERTYEQYF
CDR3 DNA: TGCAGCGTTGACTTGTCGGGTAGAGAGCGGACCTACGAGCAGTACTTC

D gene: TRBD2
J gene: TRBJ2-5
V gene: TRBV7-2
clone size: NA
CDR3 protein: CASSEPPSGMYQETQYF
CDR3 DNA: TGTGCCAGCAGCGAACCGCCTAGCGGAATGTACCAAGAGACCCAGTACTTC

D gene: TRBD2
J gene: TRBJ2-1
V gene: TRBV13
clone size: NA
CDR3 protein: CASSLLSGTYNEQFF
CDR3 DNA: TGTGCCAGCAGCTTACTTAGCGGGACCTACAATGAGCAGTTCTTC

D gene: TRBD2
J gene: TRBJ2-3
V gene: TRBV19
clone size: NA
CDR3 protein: CASTLLAGGTDTQYF
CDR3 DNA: TGTGCCAGTACCCTTCTAGCGGGAGGGACAGATACGCAGTATTTT

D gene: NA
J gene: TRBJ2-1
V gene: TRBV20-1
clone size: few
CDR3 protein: CSASPLNEQFF
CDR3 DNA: TGCAGTGCTAGTCCTTTAAATGAGCAGTTCTTC

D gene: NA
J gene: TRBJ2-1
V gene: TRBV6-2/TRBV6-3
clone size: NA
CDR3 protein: CASSSADEQFF
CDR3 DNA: TGTGCCAGCAGTAGCGCAGATGAGCAGTTCTTC

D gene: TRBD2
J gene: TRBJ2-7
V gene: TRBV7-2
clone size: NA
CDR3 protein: CASSLVPGGPGEQYF
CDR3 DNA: TGTGCCAGCAGCTTAGTCCCGGGAGGGCCAGGAGAGCAGTACTTC

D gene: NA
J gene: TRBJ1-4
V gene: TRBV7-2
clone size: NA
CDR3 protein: CASNCLRGNSTNEKLFF
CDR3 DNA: TGTGCCAGCAACTGCTTGCGGGGCAACTCGACTAATGAAAAACTGTTTTTT

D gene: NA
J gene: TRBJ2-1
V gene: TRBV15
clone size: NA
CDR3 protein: CATSRDIYPGVVYNEQFF
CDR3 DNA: TGTGCCACCAGCAGAGATATTTATCCGGGAGTCGTCTACAATGAGCAGTTCTTC

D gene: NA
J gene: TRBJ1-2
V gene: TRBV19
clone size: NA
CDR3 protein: CASWASRVTGYTF
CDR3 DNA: TGTGCCAGTTGGGCATCCAGGGTGACTGGCTACACCTTC

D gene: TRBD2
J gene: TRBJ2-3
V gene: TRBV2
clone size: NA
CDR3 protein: CASSGWTSVSTDTQYF
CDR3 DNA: TGTGCCAGCAGTGGATGGACTAGCGTGAGCACAGATACGCAGTATTTT

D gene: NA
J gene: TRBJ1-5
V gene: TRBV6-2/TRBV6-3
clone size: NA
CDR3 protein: CASSYYAGDNQPQHF
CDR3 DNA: TGTGCCAGCAGTTACTATGCAGGGGACAATCAGCCCCAGCATTTT

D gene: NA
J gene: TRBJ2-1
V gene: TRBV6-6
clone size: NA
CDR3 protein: CASSYRDKYNEQFF
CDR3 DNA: TGTGCCAGCAGTTACCGGGACAAATACAATGAGCAGTTCTTC

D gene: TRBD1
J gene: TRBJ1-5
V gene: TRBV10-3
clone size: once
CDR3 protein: CAIRGQGENQPQHF
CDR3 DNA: TGTGCCATCAGGGGACAGGGGGAAAATCAGCCCCAGCATTTT

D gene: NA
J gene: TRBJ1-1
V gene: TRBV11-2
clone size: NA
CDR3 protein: CASSLVRPGTEAFF
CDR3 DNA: TGTGCCAGCAGCTTAGTTCGGCCGGGTACTGAAGCTTTCTTT

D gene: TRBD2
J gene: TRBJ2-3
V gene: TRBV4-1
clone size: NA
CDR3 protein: CASSQPSGKADTQYF
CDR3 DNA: TGCGCCAGCAGCCAACCTAGCGGGAAGGCAGATACGCAGTATTTT

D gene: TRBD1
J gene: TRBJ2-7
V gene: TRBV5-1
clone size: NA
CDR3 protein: CASSRGTGLEGQYF
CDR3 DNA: TGCGCCAGCAGCCGGGGGACAGGCTTAGAGGGGCAGTACTTC

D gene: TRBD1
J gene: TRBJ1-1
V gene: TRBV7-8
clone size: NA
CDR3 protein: CASSLVRQGAEAFF
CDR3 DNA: TGTGCCAGCAGCTTAGTGAGACAGGGCGCTGAAGCTTTCTTT

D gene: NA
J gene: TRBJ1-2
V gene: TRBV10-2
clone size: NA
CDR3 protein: CASRGRDTTNYGYTF
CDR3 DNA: TGCGCCAGCAGGGGCCGGGACACAACTAACTATGGCTACACCTTC

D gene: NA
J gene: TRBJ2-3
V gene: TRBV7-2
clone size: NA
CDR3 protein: CASSLGQTDTQYF
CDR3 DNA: TGTGCCAGCAGCTTAGGGCAAACAGATACGCAGTATTTT

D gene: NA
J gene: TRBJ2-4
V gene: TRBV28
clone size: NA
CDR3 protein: CASSPLLKNIQYF
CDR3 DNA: TGTGCCAGCAGTCCCCTTCTTAAAAACATTCAGTACTTC